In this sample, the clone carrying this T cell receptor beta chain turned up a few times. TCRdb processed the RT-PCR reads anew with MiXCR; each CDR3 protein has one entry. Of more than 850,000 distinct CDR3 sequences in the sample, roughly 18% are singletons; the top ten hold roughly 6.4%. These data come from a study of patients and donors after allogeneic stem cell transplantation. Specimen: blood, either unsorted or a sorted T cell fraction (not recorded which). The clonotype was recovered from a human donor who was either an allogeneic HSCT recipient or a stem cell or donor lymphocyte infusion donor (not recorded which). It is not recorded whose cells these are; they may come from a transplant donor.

The CDR3 protein is CASSYSGTRVGYEQYF. CDR3 nucleotide sequence: TGTGCCAGCAGTTACTCTGGGACTAGGGTGGGTTACGAGCAGTACTTC. This chain links TRBV6-5 with TRBJ2-7; 8 bases match TRBD2. The germline V gene has CDR1 MNHEY and CDR2 SVGAGI. J gave up 4 bases and V 0 bases, and 8 bases lay outside the gene matches. The CDR3 sequence is 16 residues long.